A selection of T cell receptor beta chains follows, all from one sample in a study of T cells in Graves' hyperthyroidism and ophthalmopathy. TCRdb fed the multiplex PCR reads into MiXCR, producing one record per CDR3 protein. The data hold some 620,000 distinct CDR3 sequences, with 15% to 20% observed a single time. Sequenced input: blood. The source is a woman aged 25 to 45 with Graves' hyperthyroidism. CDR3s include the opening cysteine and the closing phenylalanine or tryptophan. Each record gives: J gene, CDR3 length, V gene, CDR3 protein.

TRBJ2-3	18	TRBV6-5	CASSYSSGRPMFTDTQYF
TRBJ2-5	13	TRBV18	CASSPGQGETQYF
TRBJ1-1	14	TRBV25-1	CASSEFSAKTEAFF
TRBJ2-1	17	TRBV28	CASSGRGLVGVYNEQFF
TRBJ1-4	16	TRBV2	CASSGTAPATNEKLFF
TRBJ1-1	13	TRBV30	CAWSTGGNTEAFF
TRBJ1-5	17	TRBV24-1	CATSDSAWTGVDQPQHF
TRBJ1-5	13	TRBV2	CASSLDREQPQHF
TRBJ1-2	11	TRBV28	CASRRGYGYTF
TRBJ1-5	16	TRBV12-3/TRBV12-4	CASSATGQGAGQPQHF
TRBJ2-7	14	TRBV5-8	CASNTHRDSYEQYF
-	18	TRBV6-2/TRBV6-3	CASSYPLTSVGPVYEQFF
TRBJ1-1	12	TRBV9	CASSVWGGEAFF
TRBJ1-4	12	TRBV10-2	CASRDLDEKLFF
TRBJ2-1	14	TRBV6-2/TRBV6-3	CASRPYLSLAEQFF
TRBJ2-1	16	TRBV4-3	CASSPGLRRRAGEQFF
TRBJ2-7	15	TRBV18	CASSPRTGVSYEQYF
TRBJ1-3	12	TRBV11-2	CASRGPGNTIYF
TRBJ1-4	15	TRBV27	CASSLMRTTNEKLFF
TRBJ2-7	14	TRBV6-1	CASTLDGASYEQYF
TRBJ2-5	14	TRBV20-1	CSARSTGGEETQYF
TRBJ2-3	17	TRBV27	CASSQYPEGLGTDTQYF
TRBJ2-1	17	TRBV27	CASSPTPRQGVMNEQFF
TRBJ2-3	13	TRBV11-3	CASSIGTPDTQYF
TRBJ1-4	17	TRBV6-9	CASSLIIGRKGHEKLFF
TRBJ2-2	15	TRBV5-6	CASSLSGDVTGELFF
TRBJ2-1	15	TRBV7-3	CASSLTPSPYNEQFF
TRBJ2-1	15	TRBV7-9	CASSRVGQGNNEQFF
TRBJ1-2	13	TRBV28	CASSPVSTGGYTF
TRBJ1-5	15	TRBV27	CASSLYWASNQPQHF
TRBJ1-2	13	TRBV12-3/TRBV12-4	CASSESDIYGYTF
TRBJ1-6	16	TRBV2	CAIGAMYGIFGSPLHF
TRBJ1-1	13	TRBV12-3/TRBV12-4	CASSGGAHTEAFF
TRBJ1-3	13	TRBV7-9	CASTRGALNTIYF
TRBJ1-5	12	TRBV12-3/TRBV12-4	CASRWGNQPQHF
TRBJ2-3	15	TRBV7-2	CASSLAGTRLDTQYF
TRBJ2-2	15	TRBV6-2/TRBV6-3	CASSDDRGWAGELFF
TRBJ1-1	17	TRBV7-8	CASSSKRTGIFDTEAFF
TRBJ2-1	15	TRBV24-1	CATSEPLSSYNEQFF
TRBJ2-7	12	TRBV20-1	CSARDMVYEQYF
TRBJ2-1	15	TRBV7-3	CASSSFHGRGNEQFF
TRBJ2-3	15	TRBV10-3	CAISESNKGEDTQYF
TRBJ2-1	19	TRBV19	CASSIDGRTGVSSYNEQFF
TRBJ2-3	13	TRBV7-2	CASSLAGIDTQYF
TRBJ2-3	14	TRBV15	CATTSGGSTDTQYF
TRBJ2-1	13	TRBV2	CASGEVSDNEQFF
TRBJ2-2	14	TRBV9	CASSSQGEDGELFF
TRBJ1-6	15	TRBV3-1	CASSLTGPYNSPLHF